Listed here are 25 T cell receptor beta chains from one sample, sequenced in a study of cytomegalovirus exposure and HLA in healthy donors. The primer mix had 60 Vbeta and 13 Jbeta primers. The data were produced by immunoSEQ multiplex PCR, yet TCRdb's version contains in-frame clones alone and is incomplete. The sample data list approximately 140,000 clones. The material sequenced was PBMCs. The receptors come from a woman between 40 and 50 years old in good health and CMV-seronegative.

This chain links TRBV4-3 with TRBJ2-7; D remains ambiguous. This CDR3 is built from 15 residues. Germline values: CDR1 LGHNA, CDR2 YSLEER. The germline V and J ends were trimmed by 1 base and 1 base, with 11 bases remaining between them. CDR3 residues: CASSQGAHGSYEQYF. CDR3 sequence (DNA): TGCGCCAGCAGCCAAGGAGCTCACGGTTCCTACGAGCAGTACTTC.

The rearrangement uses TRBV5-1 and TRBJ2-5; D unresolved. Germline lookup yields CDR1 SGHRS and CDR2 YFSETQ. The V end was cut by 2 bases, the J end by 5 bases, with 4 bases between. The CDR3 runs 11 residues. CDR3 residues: CASSFRETQYF. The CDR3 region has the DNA TGCGCCAGCAGCTTTCGTGAGACCCAGTACTTC.

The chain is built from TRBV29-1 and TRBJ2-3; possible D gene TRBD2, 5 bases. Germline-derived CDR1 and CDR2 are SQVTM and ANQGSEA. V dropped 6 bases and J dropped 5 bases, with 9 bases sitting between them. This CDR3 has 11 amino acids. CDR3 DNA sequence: TGCAGCGTGAGGGCTGGAGATACGCAGTATTTT. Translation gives CSVRAGDTQYF.

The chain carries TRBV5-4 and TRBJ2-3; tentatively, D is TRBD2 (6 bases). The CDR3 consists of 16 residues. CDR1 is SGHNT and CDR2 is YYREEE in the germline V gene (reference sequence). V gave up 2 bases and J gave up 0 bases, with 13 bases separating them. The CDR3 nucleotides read TGTGCCAGCAGCTTAGGAGGGGTGATCAGCACAGATACGCAGTATTTT. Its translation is CASSLGGVISTDTQYF.

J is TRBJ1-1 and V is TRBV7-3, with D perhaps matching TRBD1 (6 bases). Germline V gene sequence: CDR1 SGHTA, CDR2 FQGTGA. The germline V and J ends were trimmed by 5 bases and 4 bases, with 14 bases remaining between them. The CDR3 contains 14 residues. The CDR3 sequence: CASSQTGPSTEAFF. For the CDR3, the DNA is TGTGCCAGCAGCCAAACAGGGCCCTCCACTGAAGCTTTCTTT.

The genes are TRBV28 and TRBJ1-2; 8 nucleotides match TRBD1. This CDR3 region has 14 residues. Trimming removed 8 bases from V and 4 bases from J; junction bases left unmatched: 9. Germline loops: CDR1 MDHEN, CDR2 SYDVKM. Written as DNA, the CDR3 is TGTGCCAGCGCCTACGGACAGGGTTTCTATGGCTACACCTTC. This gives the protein CASAYGQGFYGYTF.

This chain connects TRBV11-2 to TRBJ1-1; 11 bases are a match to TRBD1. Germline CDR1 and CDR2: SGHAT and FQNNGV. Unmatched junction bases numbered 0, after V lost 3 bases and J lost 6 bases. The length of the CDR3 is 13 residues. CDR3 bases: TGTGCCAGCAGCTTGGGACAGGGGGCTGAAGCTTTCTTT. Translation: CASSLGQGAEAFF.

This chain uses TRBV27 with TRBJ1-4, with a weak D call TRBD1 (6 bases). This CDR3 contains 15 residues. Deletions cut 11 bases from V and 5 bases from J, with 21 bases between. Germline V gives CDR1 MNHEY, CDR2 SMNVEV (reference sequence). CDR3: CALASFGTKNEKLFF. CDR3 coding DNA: TGTGCCCTGGCATCCTTCGGGACAAAGAATGAAAAACTGTTTTTT.

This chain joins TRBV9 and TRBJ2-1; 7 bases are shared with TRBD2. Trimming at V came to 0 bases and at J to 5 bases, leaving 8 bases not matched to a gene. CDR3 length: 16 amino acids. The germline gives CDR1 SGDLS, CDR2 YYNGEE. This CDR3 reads CASSVAGRLAHNEQFF. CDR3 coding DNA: TGTGCCAGCAGCGTAGCCGGGCGACTAGCTCACAATGAGCAGTTCTTC.

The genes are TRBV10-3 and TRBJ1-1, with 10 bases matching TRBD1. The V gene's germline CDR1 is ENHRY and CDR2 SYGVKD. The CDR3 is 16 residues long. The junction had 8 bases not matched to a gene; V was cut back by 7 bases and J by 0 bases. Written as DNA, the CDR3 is TGTGCCATCACCTCGGGACAGGGGACAATGAACACTGAAGCTTTCTTT. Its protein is CAITSGQGTMNTEAFF.

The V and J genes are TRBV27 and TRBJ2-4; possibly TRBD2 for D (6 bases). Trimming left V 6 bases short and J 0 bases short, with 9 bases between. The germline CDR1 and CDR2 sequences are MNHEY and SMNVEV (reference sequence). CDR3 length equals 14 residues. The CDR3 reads CASRGRLAKNIQYF. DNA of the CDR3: TGTGCCAGCAGGGGGAGGCTAGCCAAAAACATTCAGTACTTC.

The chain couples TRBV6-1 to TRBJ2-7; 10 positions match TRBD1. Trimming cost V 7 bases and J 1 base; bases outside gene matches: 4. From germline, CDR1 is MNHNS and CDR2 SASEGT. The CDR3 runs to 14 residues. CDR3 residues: CASKPGQGSYEQYF. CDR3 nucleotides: TGTGCCAGCAAACCGGGACAGGGGTCCTACGAGCAGTACTTC.

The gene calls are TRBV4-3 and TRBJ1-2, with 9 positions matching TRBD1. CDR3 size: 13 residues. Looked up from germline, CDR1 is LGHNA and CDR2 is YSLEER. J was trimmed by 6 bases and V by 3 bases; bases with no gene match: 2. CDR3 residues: CASSQGQGHGYTF. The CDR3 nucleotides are TGCGCCAGCAGCCAGGGACAGGGCCATGGCTACACCTTC.

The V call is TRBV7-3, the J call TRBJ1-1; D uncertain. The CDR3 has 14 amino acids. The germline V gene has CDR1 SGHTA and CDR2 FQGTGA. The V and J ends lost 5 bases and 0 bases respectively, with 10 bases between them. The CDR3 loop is CASSQTHVNTEAFF. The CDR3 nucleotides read TGTGCCAGCAGCCAAACACACGTGAACACTGAAGCTTTCTTT.

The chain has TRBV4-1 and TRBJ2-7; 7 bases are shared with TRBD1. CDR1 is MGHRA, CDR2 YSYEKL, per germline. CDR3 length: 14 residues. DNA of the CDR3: TGCGCCAGCAGCCAAGATGTATCCGGACAGGCCCTACACGTC. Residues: CASSQDVSGQALHV.

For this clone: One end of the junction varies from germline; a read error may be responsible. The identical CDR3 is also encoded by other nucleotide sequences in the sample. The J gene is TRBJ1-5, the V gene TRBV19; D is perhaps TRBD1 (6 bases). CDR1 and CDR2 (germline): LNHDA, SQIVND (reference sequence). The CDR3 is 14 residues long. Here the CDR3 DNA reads TGTGCCAGTAGGACAGGCAATAGCAATCAACCCCAGCATTTT. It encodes CASRTGNSNQPQHF. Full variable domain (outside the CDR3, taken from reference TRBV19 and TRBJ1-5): DGGITQSPKYLFRKEGQNVTLSCEQNLNHDAMYWYRQDPGQGLRLIYYSQIVNDFQKGDIAEGYSVSREKKESFPLTVTSAQKNPTAFYLCASRTGNSNQPQHFGDGTRLSIL.

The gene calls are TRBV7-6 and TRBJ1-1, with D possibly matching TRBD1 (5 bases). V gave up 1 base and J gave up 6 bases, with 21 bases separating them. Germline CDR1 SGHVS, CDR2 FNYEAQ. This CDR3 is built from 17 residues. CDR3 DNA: TGTGCCAGCAGCTTAGTTGAATTAGGAGGGGTGAGCGCTGAAGCTTTCTTT. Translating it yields CASSLVELGGVSAEAFF.

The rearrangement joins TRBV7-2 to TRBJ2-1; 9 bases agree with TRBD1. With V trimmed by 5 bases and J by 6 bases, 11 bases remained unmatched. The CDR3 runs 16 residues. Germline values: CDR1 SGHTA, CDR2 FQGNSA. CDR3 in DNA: TGTGCCAGCAGCGTCTCCGGGACAGGGAGTTTCAATGAGCAGTTCTTC. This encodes CASSVSGTGSFNEQFF. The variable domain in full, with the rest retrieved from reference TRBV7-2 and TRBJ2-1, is GAGVSQSPSNKVTEKGKDVELRCDPISGHTALYWYRQSLGQGLEFLIYFQGNSAPDKSGLPSDRFSAERTGGSVSTLTIQRTQQEDSAVYLCASSVSGTGSFNEQFFGPGTRLTVL.

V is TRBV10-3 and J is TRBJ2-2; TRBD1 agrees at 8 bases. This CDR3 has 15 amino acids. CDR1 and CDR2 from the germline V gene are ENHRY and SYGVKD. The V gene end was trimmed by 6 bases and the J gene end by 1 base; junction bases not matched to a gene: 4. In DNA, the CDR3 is TGTGCCATCAGGCCTACAGGGGGGAACACCGGGGAGCTGTTTTTT. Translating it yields CAIRPTGGNTGELFF.

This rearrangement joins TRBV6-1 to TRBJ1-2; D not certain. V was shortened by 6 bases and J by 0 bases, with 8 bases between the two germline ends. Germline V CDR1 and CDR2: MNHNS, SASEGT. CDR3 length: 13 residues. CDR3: CASSTGTNYGYTF. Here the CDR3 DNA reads TGTGCCAGCAGCACCGGGACTAACTATGGCTACACCTTC.

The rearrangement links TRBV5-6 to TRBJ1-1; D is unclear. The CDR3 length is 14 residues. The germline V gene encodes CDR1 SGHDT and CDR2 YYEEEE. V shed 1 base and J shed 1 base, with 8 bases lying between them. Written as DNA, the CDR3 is TGTGCCAGCAGCTTGCAACAAAAGAACACTGAAGCTTTCTTT. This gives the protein CASSLQQKNTEAFF.

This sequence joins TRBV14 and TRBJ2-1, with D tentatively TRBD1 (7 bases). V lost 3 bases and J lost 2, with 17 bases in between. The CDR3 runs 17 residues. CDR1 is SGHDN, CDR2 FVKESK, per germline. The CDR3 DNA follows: TGTGCCAGCAGCCACCGTTTTGACAGGGAGGCCTACAATGAGCAGTTCTTC. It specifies CASSHRFDREAYNEQFF.

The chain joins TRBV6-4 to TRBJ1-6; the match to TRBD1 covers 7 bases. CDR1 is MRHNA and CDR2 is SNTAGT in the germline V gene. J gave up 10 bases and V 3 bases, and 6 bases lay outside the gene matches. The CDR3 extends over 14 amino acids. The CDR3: CASSETGAVSPLHF. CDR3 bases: TGTGCCAGCAGTGAAACAGGGGCTGTATCACCCCTCCACTTT.

The CDR3 loop reads CASRAGTHTGELFF. For the CDR3, the DNA is TGTGCCAGCCGGGCGGGGACCCACACCGGGGAGCTGTTTTTT. V is TRBV6-1 and J is TRBJ2-2; a possible D gene is TRBD2 (6 bases). Trimming cost V 8 bases and J 3 bases, with 13 bases left between them. Germline lookup yields CDR1 MNHNS and CDR2 SASEGT. The CDR3 contains 14 residues.

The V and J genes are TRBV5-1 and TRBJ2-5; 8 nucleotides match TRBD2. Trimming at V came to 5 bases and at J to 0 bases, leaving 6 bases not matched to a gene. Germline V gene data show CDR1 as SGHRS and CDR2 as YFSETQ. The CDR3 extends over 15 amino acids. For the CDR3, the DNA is TGCGCCAGCAGACTCGAGCGGGGGAACCAAGAGACCCAGTACTTC. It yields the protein CASRLERGNQETQYF.